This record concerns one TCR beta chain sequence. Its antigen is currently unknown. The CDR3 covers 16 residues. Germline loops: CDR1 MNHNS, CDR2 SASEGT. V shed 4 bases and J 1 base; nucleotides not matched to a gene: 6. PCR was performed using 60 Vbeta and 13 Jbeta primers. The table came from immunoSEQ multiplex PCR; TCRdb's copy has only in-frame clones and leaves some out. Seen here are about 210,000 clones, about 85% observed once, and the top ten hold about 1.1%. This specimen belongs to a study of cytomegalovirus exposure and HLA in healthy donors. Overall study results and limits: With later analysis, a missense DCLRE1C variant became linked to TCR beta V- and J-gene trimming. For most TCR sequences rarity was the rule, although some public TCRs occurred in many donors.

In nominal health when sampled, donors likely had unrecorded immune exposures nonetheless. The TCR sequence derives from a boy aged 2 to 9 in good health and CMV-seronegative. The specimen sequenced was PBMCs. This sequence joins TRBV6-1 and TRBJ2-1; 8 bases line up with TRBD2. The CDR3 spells CASSAKAGDSYNEQFF. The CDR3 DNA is TGTGCCAGCAGTGCTAAAGCGGGAGATTCCTACAATGAGCAGTTCTTC.